This T cell receptor (beta chain) was recovered during a study of blood T cell repertoires in COVID-19 (dated by TCRdb to the early 2020s). Broadly, across the study: The collaborator samples originated in the United States, Italy and Spain and spanned the acute and convalescent phases of COVID-19. Deeply sampled blood TCRbeta repertoires from subjects exposed to, actively infected with, or recovered from COVID-19 were included in the dataset. A de-identified subject ID, COVID-19 status, age in years and sex were almost always included in the sample metadata. Samples came from the ongoing ImmuneRACE study (first 160 participants) plus 1,254 subjects from 6 global collaborators. The repertoires were released in a freely available public database intended as a resource for research on the immune response to SARS-CoV-2. The prospective study material was composed of cDNA or gDNA derived from T cells, B-cell-depleted T cells, or PBMCs. Where available, HLA class I and class II types were obtained from metadata supplied by the sample provider rather than from assay-based typing. Broader findings and caveats from the paper: The quantity of clinical and demographic metadata differed by source and by participant and was supplied without curation.

As encoded in the germline V gene, CDR1 is SGHTA while CDR2 is FQGNSA. The CDR3 runs 12 amino acids, cysteine and phenylalanine included. Only CDR3 DNA remains: 36 bases, in frame from the first base. At the junction V is shortened by 4 bases and J by 8 bases, with 6 bases in between. TCRbeta CDR3 regions were amplified from genomic DNA by means of the immunoSEQ Assay, a bias-controlled multiplex PCR. From the authors' description of their analysis: The number of nucleated cells in each sample was estimated from the amplification of reference gene primers within the assay. To quantify the absolute abundance of each unique TCRbeta CDR3 rearrangement, sequence reads were collapsed and filtered. For each sample, productive Simpson clonality was calculated as the square root of Simpson's diversity index across productive rearrangements. The clones in this table, taken by TCRdb from immuneACCESS, are in-frame only. Not every clone is retained; where verified, under half of the shortfall comes from an unresolved V gene, and the cause of the rest is unknown. V, J and clone size were drawn from that table, and D and trimming were deduced from the DNA. The sample contains roughly 34,000 clones, over 70% of them found a single time. The ten largest clones represent around a third of the sample.

The collaborating institutions used their own protocols to collect whole blood in K2EDTA tubes. Collaborator samples were shipped for TCRbeta analysis as frozen whole blood, isolated PBMCs, or DNA extracted from either sample type. Of note for this clone: The antigen it recognizes is unknown. Base qualities are not recorded, but no much larger clone differs from it by a single base.

This receptor was obtained from a man aged 80 or over with acute or convalescent COVID-19. The sample comprised peripheral blood. The chain is encoded by TRBV7-2 joined to TRBJ1-6; TRBD1 might be the D gene, on 6 matching bases. In nucleotides, the sequence is TGTGCCAGCAGCTACAGGGATTCACCCCTCCACTTT. Translated, this gives CASSYRDSPLHF.